Sequencing of this T cell receptor beta chain was carried out in a study of T cell responses to AZD1222 COVID-19 vaccine. Notes on the study in general: Of spike-specific TCRs, nearly half reportedly target regions left unmutated in variants. Baseline antibody screening turned up just six or seven seropositive AZD1222 recipients. Rises in breadth and depth of Spike-specific TCRs came after two AZD1222 doses. Donors were mostly white British, more females; clonal diversity possibly underestimated.

Regarding this clone: What it recognizes is unknown.

The protocol was immunoSEQ multiplex PCR, while the TCRdb copy is restricted to in-frame clones and leaves out a portion. The sample consists of about 210,000 clones, 90% to 95% of them appearing once. The germline gives CDR1 MDHEN, CDR2 SYDVKM. The CDR3 is made up of 15 amino acids. Trimming stripped 8 bases from V and 3 bases from J, with 19 bases between. This TCR came from an adult who received the MenACWY meningococcal vaccine as a control. This sequence joins TRBV28 and TRBJ1-2; D remains ambiguous. The input for sequencing was peripheral blood, taken 28 days after the second dose of the MenACWY control vaccine. CDR3 amino acids: CASLPFQAGYYGYTF. The CDR3 DNA sequence: TGTGCCAGCCTTCCTTTTCAGGCAGGTTACTATGGCTACACCTTC.